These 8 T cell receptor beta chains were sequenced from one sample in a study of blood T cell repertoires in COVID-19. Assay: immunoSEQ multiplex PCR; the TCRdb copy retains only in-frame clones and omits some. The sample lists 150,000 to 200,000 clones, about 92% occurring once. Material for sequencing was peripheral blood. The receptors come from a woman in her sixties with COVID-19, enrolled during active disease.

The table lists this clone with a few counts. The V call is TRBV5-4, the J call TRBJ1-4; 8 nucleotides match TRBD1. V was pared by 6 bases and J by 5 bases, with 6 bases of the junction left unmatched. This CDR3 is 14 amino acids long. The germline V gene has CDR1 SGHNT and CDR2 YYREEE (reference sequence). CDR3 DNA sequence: TGTGCCAGCACCAGACAGGGGACGAATGAAAAACTGTTTTTT. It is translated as CASTRQGTNEKLFF.

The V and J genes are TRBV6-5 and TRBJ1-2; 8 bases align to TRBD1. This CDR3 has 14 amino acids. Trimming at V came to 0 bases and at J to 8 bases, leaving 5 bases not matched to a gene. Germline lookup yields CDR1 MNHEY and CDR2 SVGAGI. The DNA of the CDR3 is TGTGCCAGCAGTTACTCGACAGGGGCGAGGGGCTACACCTTC. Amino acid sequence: CASSYSTGARGYTF.

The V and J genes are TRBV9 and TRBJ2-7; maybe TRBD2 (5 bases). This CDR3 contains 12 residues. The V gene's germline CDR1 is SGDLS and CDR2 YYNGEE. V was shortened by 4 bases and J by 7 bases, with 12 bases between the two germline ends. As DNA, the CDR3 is TGTGCCAGCAGCCGTAGTCGAGGGGAGCAGTACTTC. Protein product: CASSRSRGEQYF.

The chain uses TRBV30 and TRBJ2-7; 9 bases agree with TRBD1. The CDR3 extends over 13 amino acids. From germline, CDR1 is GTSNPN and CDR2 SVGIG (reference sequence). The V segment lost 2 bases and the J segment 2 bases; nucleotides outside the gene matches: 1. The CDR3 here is CAWSRDRAYEQYF. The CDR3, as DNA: TGTGCCTGGAGTCGGGACAGGGCCTACGAGCAGTACTTC.

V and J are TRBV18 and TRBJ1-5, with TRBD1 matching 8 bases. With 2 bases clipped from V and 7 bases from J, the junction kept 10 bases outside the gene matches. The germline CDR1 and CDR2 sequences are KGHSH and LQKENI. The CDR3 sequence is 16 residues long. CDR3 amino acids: CASSPKGLQGEQPQHF. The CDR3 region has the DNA TGTGCCAGCTCACCAAAAGGATTACAGGGGGAACAGCCCCAGCATTTT.

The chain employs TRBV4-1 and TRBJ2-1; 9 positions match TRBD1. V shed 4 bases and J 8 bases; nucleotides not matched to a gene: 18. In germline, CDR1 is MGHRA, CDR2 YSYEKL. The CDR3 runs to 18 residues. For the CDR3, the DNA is TGCGCCAGCAGCCTTCACATTCTCCGGGACAGGGATTCGGATGAGCAGTTCTTC. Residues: CASSLHILRDRDSDEQFF.

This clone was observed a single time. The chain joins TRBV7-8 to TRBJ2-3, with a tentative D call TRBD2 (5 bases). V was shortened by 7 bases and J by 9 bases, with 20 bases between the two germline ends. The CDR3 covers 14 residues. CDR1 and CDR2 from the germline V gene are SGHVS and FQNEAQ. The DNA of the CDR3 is TGTGCCAGCAAAACTGATAGGAGGACCTGGACGCAGTATTTT. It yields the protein CASKTDRRTWTQYF.

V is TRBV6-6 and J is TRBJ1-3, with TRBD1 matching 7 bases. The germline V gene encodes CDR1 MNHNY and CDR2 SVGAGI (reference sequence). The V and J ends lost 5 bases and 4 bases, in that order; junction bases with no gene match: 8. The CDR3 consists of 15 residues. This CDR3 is CASSQRQGYGNTIYF. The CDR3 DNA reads TGTGCCAGCAGTCAACGACAGGGATACGGAAACACCATATATTTT.